This T cell receptor beta chain was retrieved from a study of blood T cells in healthy people across ages. Regarding the study as a whole: The diversity estimates, figures obtained from one million T cells, were considered underestimates.

PCR was performed a second time for about 6 to 12 cycles using a sample-barcoded 5' primer and a J-beta primer mix. TCRdb independently ran MiXCR on the 5' RACE reads; one entry per CDR3 protein. The sample records about 930,000 distinct CDR3 sequences, roughly 29% being singletons. Germline V lookup: CDR1 SGDLS, CDR2 YYNGEE. The CDR3 contains 16 residues. The V segment lost 3 bases and the J segment 5 bases; nucleotides outside the gene matches: 9. Turning to this clonotype: Its cognate antigen is unknown.

The same data also went into a second study, on T cells of mothers and their children. From that study: At about 1.6 ug per 15 ul, all of the extracted RNA went into cDNA synthesis. Over 9.5 million reads per mother and some 3 million per child were obtained.

The chain has TRBV9 and TRBJ2-1; 9 nucleotides align to TRBD2. The sample comprised blood. The receptor was isolated from a middle-aged woman in good health. Here the CDR3 reads CASSGAVASGDNEQFF. In nucleotides, the CDR3 is TGTGCCAGCAGCGGGGCGGTTGCTAGCGGGGACAATGAGCAGTTCTTC. The full variable domain, its missing parts supplied by reference TRBV9 and TRBJ2-1, is DSGVTQTPKHLITATGQRVTLRCSPRSGDLSVYWYQQSLDQGLQFLIQYYNGEERAKGNILERFSAQQFPDLHSELNLSSLELGDSALYFCASSGAVASGDNEQFFGPGTRLTVL.